This T cell receptor beta chain was captured by sequencing in a study of blood T cell repertoires in COVID-19. The repertoire was sequenced with immunoSEQ multiplex PCR; TCRdb's copy has only in-frame clones and lacks some. The data show roughly 250,000 clones, about 73% seen once. The CDR3 is 15 amino acids. Germline values: CDR1 SGHRS, CDR2 YFSETQ. V dropped 4 bases and J dropped 3; count of bases not matched to a gene: 5. The rearrangement links TRBV5-1 to TRBJ2-1, with 9 bases that match TRBD2. Sequencing used peripheral blood. The source is a woman aged 80 or over with acute or convalescent COVID-19. The DNA for the CDR3 is TGCGCCAGCAGCCAAGGGACTAGCAGCTACAATGAGCAGTTCTTC. Its protein product is CASSQGTSSYNEQFF.